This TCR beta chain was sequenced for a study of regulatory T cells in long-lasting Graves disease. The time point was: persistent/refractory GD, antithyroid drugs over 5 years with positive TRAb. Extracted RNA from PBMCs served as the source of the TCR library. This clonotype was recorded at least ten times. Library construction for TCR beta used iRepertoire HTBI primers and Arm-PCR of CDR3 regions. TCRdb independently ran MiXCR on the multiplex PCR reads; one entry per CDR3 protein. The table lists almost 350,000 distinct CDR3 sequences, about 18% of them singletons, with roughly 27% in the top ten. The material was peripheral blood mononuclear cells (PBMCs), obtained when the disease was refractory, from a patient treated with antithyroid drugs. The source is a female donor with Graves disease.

CDR3 protein: CATSDPGLYGYTF. In DNA form, the CDR3 reads TGTGCCACCAGTGACCCAGGACTCTATGGCTACACCTTC. The chain carries TRBV24-1 and TRBJ1-2; no firm D call. V shed 4 bases and J shed 4 bases, with 9 bases lying between them. The CDR3 extends over 13 amino acids. Germline V gene data show CDR1 as KGHDR and CDR2 as SFDVKD.